The sequence of this T cell receptor (beta chain) was determined in a study of human T cells and chemical hapten exposure. The wider study: A roughly 2 cm by roughly 2 cm inner upper arm patch received 2% DPC for sensitization. Per-sample variation in TCR yield stemmed mainly from small pooled library volume differences. Notes on the study in general: Expanded TCRs made up significantly more big CDR3 similarity clusters than controls did.

Germline V gives CDR1 MDHEN, CDR2 SYDVKM. Trimming took 1 base from V and 7 from J, leaving 11 bases between them. This CDR3 is 15 amino acids long. This clonotype was counted ten times or more. Antigen specificity is unknown. TCRdb re-derived calls from the RACE reads in MiXCR, one entry per CDR3 protein. The sample lists approximately 86,000 distinct CDR3 sequences, under 13% occurring once. As for time point: patch test 3, about 24 weeks after DPC sensitization. Treatment meaning: therapeutic diphenylcyclopropenone sensitization with weekly scalp DPC. Ahead of each patch test application, blood was drawn.

The clonotype was recovered from a woman aged 25 to 39 with alopecia areata. Some clones in this sample may be carry-over from other donors' samples. The chain couples TRBV28 to TRBJ1-6; D unclear. The material sequenced was whole blood, taken in connection with sensitization to the hapten diphenylcyclopropenone (DPC). The CDR3 DNA sequence: TGTGCCAGCAGTTTATCCGACAAAACGAATTCACCCCTCCACTTT. Translating it yields CASSLSDKTNSPLHF. Complete variable domain (other parts from reference TRBV28 and TRBJ1-6): DVKVTQSSRYLVKRTGEKVFLECVQDMDHENMFWYRQDPGLGLRLIYFSYDVKMKEKGDIPEGYSVSREKKERFSLILESASTNQTSMYLCASSLSDKTNSPLHFGNGTRLTVT.